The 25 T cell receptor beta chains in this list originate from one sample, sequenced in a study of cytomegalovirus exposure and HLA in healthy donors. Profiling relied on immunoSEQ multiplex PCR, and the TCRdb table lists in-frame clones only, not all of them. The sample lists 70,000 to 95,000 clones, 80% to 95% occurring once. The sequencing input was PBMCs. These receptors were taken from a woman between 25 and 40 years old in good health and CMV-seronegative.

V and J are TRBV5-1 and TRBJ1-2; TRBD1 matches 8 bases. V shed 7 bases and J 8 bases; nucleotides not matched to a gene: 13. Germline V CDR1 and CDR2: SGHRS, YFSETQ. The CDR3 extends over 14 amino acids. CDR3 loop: CASATPDRGGGYTF. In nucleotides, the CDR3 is TGCGCCAGCGCCACTCCCGACAGGGGCGGCGGCTACACCTTC.

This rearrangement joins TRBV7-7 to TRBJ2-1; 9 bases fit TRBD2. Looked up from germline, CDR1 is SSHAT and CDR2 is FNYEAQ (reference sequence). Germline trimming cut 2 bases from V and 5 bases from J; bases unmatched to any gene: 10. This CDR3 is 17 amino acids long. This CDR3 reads CASSLLAGSGSDNEQFF. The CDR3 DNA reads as TGTGCCAGCAGCTTACTAGCGGGGTCCGGAAGCGACAATGAGCAGTTCTTC.

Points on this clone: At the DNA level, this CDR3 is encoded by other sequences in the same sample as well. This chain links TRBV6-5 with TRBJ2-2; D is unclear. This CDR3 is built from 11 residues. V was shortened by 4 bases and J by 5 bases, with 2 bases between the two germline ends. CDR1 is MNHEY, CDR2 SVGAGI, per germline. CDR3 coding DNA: TGTGCCAGCAGTTCGACCGGGGAGCTGTTTTTT. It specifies CASSSTGELFF.

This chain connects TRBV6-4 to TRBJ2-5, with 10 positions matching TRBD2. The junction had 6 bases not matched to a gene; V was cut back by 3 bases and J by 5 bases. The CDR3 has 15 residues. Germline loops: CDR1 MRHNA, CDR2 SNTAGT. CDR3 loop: CASSEASGGVETQYF. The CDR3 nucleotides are TGTGCCAGCAGTGAGGCTAGCGGGGGAGTGGAGACCCAGTACTTC.

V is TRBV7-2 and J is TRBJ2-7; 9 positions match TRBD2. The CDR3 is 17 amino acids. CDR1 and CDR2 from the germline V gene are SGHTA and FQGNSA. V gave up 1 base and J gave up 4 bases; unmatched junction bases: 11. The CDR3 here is CASSLVESPSGKYEQYF. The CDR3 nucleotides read TGTGCCAGCAGCTTAGTGGAGTCGCCTAGCGGGAAATACGAGCAGTACTTC. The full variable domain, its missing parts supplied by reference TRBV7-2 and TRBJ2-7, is GAGVSQSPSNKVTEKGKDVELRCDPISGHTALYWYRQSLGQGLEFLIYFQGNSAPDKSGLPSDRFSAERTGGSVSTLTIQRTQQEDSAVYLCASSLVESPSGKYEQYFGPGTRLTVT.

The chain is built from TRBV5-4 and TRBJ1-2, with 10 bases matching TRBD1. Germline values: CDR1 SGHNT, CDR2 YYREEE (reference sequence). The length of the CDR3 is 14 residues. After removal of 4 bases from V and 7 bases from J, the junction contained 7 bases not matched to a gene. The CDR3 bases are TGTGCCAGCAGCGCCGGGACAGGGGAGGCTGGCTACACCTTC. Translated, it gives CASSAGTGEAGYTF. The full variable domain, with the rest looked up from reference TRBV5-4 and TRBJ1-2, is ETGVTQSPTHLIKTRGQQVTLRCSSQSGHNTVSWYQQALGQGPQFIFQYYREEENGRGNFPPRFSGLQFPNYSSELNVNALELDDSALYLCASSAGTGEAGYTFGSGTRLTVV.

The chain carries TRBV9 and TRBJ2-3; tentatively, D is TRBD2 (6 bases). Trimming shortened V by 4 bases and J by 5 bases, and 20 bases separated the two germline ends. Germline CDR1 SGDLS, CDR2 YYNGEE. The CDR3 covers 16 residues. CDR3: CASSNAWLAGRDTQYF. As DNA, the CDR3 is TGTGCCAGCAGCAATGCTTGGCTTGCGGGGAGAGATACGCAGTATTTT.

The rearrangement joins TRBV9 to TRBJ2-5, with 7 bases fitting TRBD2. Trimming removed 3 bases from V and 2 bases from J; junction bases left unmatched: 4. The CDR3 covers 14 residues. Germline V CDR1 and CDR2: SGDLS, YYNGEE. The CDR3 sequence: CASSAGLSQETQYF. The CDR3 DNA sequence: TGTGCCAGCAGCGCGGGACTATCACAAGAGACCCAGTACTTC.

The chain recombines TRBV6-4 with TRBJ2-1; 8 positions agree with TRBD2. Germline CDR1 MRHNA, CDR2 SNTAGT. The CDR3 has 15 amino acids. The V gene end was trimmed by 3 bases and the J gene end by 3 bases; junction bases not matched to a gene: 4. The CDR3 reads CASSEGTRGYNEQFF. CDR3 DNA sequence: TGTGCCAGCAGTGAGGGGACTAGAGGCTACAATGAGCAGTTCTTC.

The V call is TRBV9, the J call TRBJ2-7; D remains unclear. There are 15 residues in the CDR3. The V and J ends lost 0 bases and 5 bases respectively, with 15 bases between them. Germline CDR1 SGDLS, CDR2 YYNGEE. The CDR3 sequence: CASSVALSGSNEQYF. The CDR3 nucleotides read TGTGCCAGCAGCGTAGCACTTTCCGGGTCCAACGAGCAGTACTTC.

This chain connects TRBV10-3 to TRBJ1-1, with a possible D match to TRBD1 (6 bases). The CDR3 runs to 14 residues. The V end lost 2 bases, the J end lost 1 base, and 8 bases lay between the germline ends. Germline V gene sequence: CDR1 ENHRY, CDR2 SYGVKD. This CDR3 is CAISEPTGNTEAFF. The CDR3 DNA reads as TGTGCCATCAGTGAGCCGACAGGGAACACTGAAGCTTTCTTT.

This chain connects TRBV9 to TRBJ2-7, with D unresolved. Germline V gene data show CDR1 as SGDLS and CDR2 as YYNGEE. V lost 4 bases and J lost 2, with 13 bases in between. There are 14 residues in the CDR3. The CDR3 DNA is TGTGCCAGCAGCCCGCGTGGAGTTACCTACGAGCAGTACTTC. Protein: CASSPRGVTYEQYF.

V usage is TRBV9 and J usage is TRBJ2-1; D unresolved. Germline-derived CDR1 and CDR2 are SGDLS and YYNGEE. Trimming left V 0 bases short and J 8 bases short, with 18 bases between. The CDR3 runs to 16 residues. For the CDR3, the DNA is TGTGCCAGCAGCGTAGTAGGTGGGCCCGCTGTAGATGAGCAGTTCTTC. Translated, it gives CASSVVGGPAVDEQFF.

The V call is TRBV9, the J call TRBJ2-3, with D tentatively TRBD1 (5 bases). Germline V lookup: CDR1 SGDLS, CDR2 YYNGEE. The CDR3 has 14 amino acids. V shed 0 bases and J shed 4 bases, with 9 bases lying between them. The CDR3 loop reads CASSVGRGADTQYF. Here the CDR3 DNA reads TGTGCCAGCAGCGTAGGTAGGGGCGCAGATACGCAGTATTTT.

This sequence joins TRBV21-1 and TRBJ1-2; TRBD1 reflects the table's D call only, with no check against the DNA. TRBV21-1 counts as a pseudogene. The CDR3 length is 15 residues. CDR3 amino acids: CASSRPGQGMCGYTF. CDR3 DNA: TGTGCCAGCAGCAGACCGGGACAGGGGATGTGTGGCTACACCTTC.

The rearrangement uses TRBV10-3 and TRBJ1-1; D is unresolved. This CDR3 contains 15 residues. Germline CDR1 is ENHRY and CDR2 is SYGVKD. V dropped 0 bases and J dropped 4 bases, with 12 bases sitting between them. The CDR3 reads CAISESEGWSTEAFF. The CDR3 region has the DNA TGTGCCATCAGTGAGTCGGAGGGATGGAGCACTGAAGCTTTCTTT.

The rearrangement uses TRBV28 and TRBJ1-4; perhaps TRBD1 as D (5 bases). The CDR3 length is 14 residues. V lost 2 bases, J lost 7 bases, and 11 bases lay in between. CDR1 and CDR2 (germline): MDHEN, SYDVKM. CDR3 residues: CASSLRGGGEKLFF. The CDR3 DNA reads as TGTGCCAGCAGTTTACGGGGCGGGGGTGAAAAACTGTTTTTT. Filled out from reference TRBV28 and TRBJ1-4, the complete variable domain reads DVKVTQSSRYLVKRTGEKVFLECVQDMDHENMFWYRQDPGLGLRLIYFSYDVKMKEKGDIPEGYSVSREKKERFSLILESASTNQTSMYLCASSLRGGGEKLFFGSGTQLSVL.

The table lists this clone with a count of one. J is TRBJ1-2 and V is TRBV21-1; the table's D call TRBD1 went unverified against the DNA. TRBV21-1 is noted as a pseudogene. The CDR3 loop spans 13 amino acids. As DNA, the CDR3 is TGTGCCAGCAGCCCACAGGGTCTTGAGGGCTACACCTTC. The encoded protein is CASSPQGLEGYTF.

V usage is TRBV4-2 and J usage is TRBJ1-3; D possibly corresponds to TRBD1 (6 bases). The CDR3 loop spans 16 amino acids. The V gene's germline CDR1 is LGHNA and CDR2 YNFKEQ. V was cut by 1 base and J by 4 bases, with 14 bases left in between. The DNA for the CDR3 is TGTGCCAGCAGCCAAGGTGTACAGGGAAAAGGAAACACCATATATTTT. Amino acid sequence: CASSQGVQGKGNTIYF.

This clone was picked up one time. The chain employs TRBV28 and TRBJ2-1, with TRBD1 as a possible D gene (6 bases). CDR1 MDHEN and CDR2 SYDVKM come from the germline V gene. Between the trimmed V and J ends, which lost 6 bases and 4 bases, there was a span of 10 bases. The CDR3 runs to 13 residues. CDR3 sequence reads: CASRDRIYNEQFF. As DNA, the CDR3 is TGTGCCAGCAGAGACAGGATATACAATGAGCAGTTCTTC.

The CDR3 sequence is CAWSVQGAVEQYF. The CDR3 region has the DNA TGTGCCTGGAGTGTACAGGGGGCAGTCGAGCAGTACTTC. The chain uses TRBV30 and TRBJ2-7, with 9 bases that match TRBD1. V lost 0 bases and J lost 6; bases outside the gene matches: 3. CDR3 size: 13 residues. CDR1 and CDR2 (germline): GTSNPN, SVGIG (reference sequence). Variable domain in full (rest from reference TRBV30 and TRBJ2-7): SQTIHQWPATLVQPVGSPLSLECTVEGTSNPNLYWYRQAAGRGLQLLFYSVGIGQISSEVPQNLSASRPQDRQFILSSKKLLLSDSGFYLCAWSVQGAVEQYFGPGTRLTVT.

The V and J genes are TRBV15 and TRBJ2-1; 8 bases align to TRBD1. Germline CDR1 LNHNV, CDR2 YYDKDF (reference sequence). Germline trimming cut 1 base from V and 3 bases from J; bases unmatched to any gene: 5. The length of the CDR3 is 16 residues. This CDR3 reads CATSRGTGKSYNEQFF. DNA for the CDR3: TGTGCCACCAGCAGAGGGACAGGGAAAAGCTACAATGAGCAGTTCTTC. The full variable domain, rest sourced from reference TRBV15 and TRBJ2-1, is DAMVIQNPRYQVTQFGKPVTLSCSQTLNHNVMYWYQQKSSQAPKLLFHYYDKDFNNEADTPDNFQSRRPNTSFCFLDIRSPGLGDTAMYLCATSRGTGKSYNEQFFGPGTRLTVL.

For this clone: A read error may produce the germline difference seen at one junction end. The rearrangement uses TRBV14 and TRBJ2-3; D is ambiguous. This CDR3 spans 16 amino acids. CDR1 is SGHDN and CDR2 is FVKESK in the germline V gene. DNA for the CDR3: TGCGCCAGCAGCCAAGAAACCGGGTTGAGCACAGATACGCAGTATTTT. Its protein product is CASSQETGLSTDTQYF. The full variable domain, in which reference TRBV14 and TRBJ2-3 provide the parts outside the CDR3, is EAGVTQFPSHSVIEKGQTVTLRCDPISGHDNLYWYRRVMGKEIKFLLHFVKESKQDESGMPNNRFLAERTGGTYSTLKVQPAELEDSGVYFCASSQETGLSTDTQYFGPGTRLTVL.

Here the CDR3 reads CASSPARGTEAFF. CDR3 DNA: TGTGCCAGCTCACCCGCAAGGGGGACTGAAGCTTTCTTT. The genes are TRBV18 and TRBJ1-1, with D perhaps matching TRBD1 (6 bases). V was shortened by 3 bases and J by 5 bases, with 10 bases between the two germline ends. Looked up from germline, CDR1 is KGHSH and CDR2 is LQKENI. The CDR3 is made up of 13 amino acids.

In nucleotides, the CDR3 is TGTGCCAGCAGTGAGGGAGTGCGGGGGGACTACACCTTC. Translated, it gives CASSEGVRGDYTF. The chain links TRBV6-6 to TRBJ1-2, with a weak D call TRBD1 (5 bases). Germline V gene data show CDR1 as MNHNY and CDR2 as SVGAGI (reference sequence). V was cut by 5 bases and J by 10 bases, with 17 bases left in between. This CDR3 spans 13 amino acids.